A selection of T cell receptor beta chains follows, all from one sample in a study of cytomegalovirus exposure and HLA in healthy donors. The table came from immunoSEQ multiplex PCR; TCRdb's copy has only in-frame clones and leaves some out. The table lists 200,000 to 250,000 clones, roughly 75% of them singletons. Material: PBMCs. The receptors derive from a woman in her 30s in good health and CMV-seronegative. Each CDR3 is given with its conserved first and last residue. Fields, in order: D gene, clone size, J gene, V gene, CDR3 protein, CDR3 DNA. The D gene is left open where the match is weak. Clone size is shown for a subset of rows, as once, few, many or a class of expanded clone.

D: .; size: .; J: TRBJ2-1; V: TRBV6-5; CDR3: CASQAGSDEQFF; DNA: TGTGCCAGCCAGGCAGGTAGCGATGAGCAGTTCTTC
D: .; size: .; J: TRBJ2-1; V: TRBV2; CDR3: CASSGLQDEQFF; DNA: TGTGCCAGCAGCGGACTCCAGGATGAGCAGTTCTTC
D: .; size: .; J: TRBJ1-5; V: TRBV6-1; CDR3: CASKPGGNQPQHF; DNA: TGTGCCAGCAAGCCAGGGGGCAATCAGCCCCAGCATTTT
D: TRBD2; size: few; J: TRBJ2-1; V: TRBV7-9; CDR3: CASSFAGTSDWFF; DNA: TGTGCCAGCAGCTTCGCCGGGACTAGCGACTGGTTCTTC
D: .; size: .; J: TRBJ1-1; V: TRBV15; CDR3: CATSREGSWGAEAFF; DNA: TGTGCCACCAGCAGAGAGGGCAGTTGGGGGGCTGAAGCTTTCTTT
D: .; size: once; J: TRBJ1-1; V: TRBV7-2; CDR3: CASSYGQNTEAFF; DNA: TGTGCCAGCAGCTACGGACAGAACACTGAAGCTTTCTTT
D: TRBD1; size: many; J: TRBJ1-4; V: TRBV7-2; CDR3: CASSTRTGKMFF; DNA: TGTGCCAGCAGCACTCGGACAGGGAAGATGTTTTTT
D: .; size: .; J: TRBJ2-2; V: TRBV5-1; CDR3: CASSLEASLTGELFF; DNA: TGCGCCAGCAGCTTGGAGGCTAGCCTCACCGGGGAGCTGTTTTTT
D: .; size: .; J: TRBJ1-2; V: TRBV29-1; CDR3: CSVAGVGYTF; DNA: TGCAGCGTTGCAGGGGTCGGCTACACCTTC
D: TRBD2; size: .; J: TRBJ2-1; V: TRBV2; CDR3: CASSPLLAGENNEQFF; DNA: TGTGCCAGCAGTCCCCTACTAGCGGGAGAAAATAATGAGCAGTTCTTC
D: .; size: .; J: TRBJ2-5; V: TRBV27; CDR3: CASSFGGNEETQYF; DNA: TGTGCCAGCAGTTTTGGGGGGAATGAAGAGACCCAGTACTTC
D: TRBD1; size: .; J: TRBJ1-1; V: TRBV5-1; CDR3: CASSLQGAIGGTEAFF; DNA: TGCGCCAGCAGCTTGCAGGGGGCGATTGGAGGCACTGAAGCTTTCTTT
D: .; size: .; J: TRBJ2-4; V: TRBV14; CDR3: CASSQFDSNQNIQYF; DNA: TGTGCCAGCAGCCAATTCGACAGCAACCAAAACATTCAGTACTTC
D: TRBD1; size: .; J: TRBJ2-7; V: TRBV4-1; CDR3: CASSRGQDMNEQYF; DNA: TGCGCCAGCAGCCGGGGACAGGATATGAACGAGCAGTACTTC
D: .; size: .; J: TRBJ1-3; V: TRBV12-5; CDR3: CASALVRFVGLGSGNTIYF; DNA: TGTGCTAGTGCTTTGGTACGATTTGTGGGGCTTGGGTCTGGAAACACCATATATTTT